Below, 19 T cell receptor beta chains from the same sample are listed, as sequenced in a study of cytomegalovirus exposure and HLA in healthy donors. Researchers ran the PCR with 60 Vbeta and 13 Jbeta primers. Profiled with immunoSEQ multiplex PCR; TCRdb holds only in-frame clones, not every one. Among some 250,000 clones listed, around 81% were seen once. What was sequenced was PBMCs. The receptors were gathered from a woman aged 55-69 years in good health and CMV-seropositive.

The gene calls are TRBV5-1 and TRBJ2-1, with D tentatively TRBD1 (5 bases). V was cut by 0 bases and J by 8 bases, with 12 bases left in between. Germline CDR1 reads SGHRS; CDR2 reads YFSETQ. CDR3 length: 14 residues. Here the CDR3 reads CASSLARAKDEQFF. DNA for the CDR3: TGCGCCAGCAGCTTGGCCAGGGCTAAGGATGAGCAGTTCTTC.

The chain has TRBV5-4 and TRBJ2-4, with TRBD1 matching over 11 bases. V was clipped by 4 bases and J by 0 bases; unmatched bases: 6. Germline CDR1 is SGHNT and CDR2 is YYREEE (reference sequence). The CDR3 spans 17 residues. The CDR3 nucleotides are TGTGCCAGCAGCCCTGGACAGGGGGCTATAGCCAAAAACATTCAGTACTTC. Translation: CASSPGQGAIAKNIQYF.

The chain links TRBV30 to TRBJ1-2; 8 bases agree with TRBD1. V dropped 2 bases and J dropped 6; count of bases not matched to a gene: 8. The CDR3 has 14 amino acids. Per the germline V gene, CDR1 is GTSNPN and CDR2 is SVGIG (reference sequence). DNA for the CDR3: TGTGCCTGGAGTCGGGACAGGCGCCTAGATGGCTACACCTTC. Protein product: CAWSRDRRLDGYTF.

This chain connects TRBV7-3 to TRBJ1-2; 7 bases fit TRBD1. This CDR3 is built from 14 residues. V lost 0 bases and J lost 6; bases outside the gene matches: 4. From germline, CDR1 is SGHTA and CDR2 FQGTGA. The CDR3 protein is CASSLTRDSDGYTF. The CDR3 DNA follows: TGTGCCAGCAGCTTAACCCGGGACAGTGATGGCTACACCTTC.

This clone was seen a few times. The chain uses TRBV19 and TRBJ2-3, with no clear D. The V and J ends lost 1 base and 4 bases respectively, with 6 bases between them. Germline CDR1 and CDR2: LNHDA and SQIVND (reference sequence). The CDR3 sequence is 13 residues long. CDR3 sequence: CASSIVVPDTQYF. Here the CDR3 DNA reads TGTGCCAGTAGTATAGTAGTCCCAGATACGCAGTATTTT.

Note on this clone: A read error may produce the germline difference seen at one junction end. The rearrangement uses TRBV7-9 and TRBJ2-7; 7 positions match TRBD1. Germline CDR1 reads SEHNR; CDR2 reads FQNEAQ (reference sequence). This CDR3 has 14 residues. The CDR3 region has the DNA TGTTCCAGCAGCCCAAGGGGACAGAGCTACGAGCAGTACTTC. Its translation is CSSSPRGQSYEQYF.

This chain joins TRBV6-1 and TRBJ2-7, with D perhaps TRBD2 (6 bases). Trimming stripped 6 bases from V and 1 base from J, with 16 bases between. The germline CDR1 and CDR2 sequences are MNHNS and SASEGT. This CDR3 contains 15 residues. CDR3 in amino acids: CASRPIKGRSYEQYF. The CDR3 DNA follows: TGTGCCAGCAGACCAATCAAGGGGAGGTCCTACGAGCAGTACTTC.

The DNA of the CDR3 is TGCAGCGTTAAGCTGTTGTCCACAGATACGCAGTATTTT. Encoded protein: CSVKLLSTDTQYF. The genes are TRBV29-1 and TRBJ2-3; D is undetermined. The CDR3 is 13 amino acids. V was pared by 5 bases and J by 2 bases, with 11 bases between. Germline CDR1 SQVTM, CDR2 ANQGSEA.

The J gene is TRBJ1-2, the V gene TRBV6-1; the D gene is possibly TRBD1 (5 bases). The CDR3 is 16 residues long. Germline V gives CDR1 MNHNS, CDR2 SASEGT. Trimming took 4 bases from V and 0 from J, leaving 15 bases between them. Written as DNA, the CDR3 is TGTGCCAGCAGTGCTCAGGGCTGGATTACTAACTATGGCTACACCTTC. Protein product: CASSAQGWITNYGYTF.

The chain couples TRBV5-1 to TRBJ2-5; D may be TRBD2 (6 bases). The last part of the DNA fits TRBJ2-7 better; the J call may be wrong. CDR3 length: 14 amino acids. Germline V CDR1 and CDR2: SGHRS, YFSETQ. CDR3 nucleotides: TGCGCCAGCAGCTCCTCGGGACTGTACTACGAGCAGTACTTC. It codes for CASSSSGLYYEQYF.

This chain uses TRBV15 with TRBJ2-1, with D possibly TRBD2 on 6 matching bases. The CDR3 length is 17 residues. Germline V CDR1 and CDR2: LNHNV, YYDKDF (reference sequence). Trimming pared 2 bases from V and 7 bases from J, leaving 21 bases between. CDR3: CATSRRIAALSGNEQFF. The CDR3 nucleotides read TGTGCCACCAGCAGACGAATAGCGGCTCTCTCGGGGAATGAGCAGTTCTTC. Full variable domain (remainder filled in from reference TRBV15 and TRBJ2-1): DAMVIQNPRYQVTQFGKPVTLSCSQTLNHNVMYWYQQKSSQAPKLLFHYYDKDFNNEADTPDNFQSRRPNTSFCFLDIRSPGLGDTAMYLCATSRRIAALSGNEQFFGPGTRLTVL.

The chain couples TRBV28 to TRBJ2-7, with TRBD2 matching over 7 bases. The CDR3 sequence is 12 residues long. V lost 9 bases and J lost 5; bases outside the gene matches: 7. Germline V gives CDR1 MDHEN, CDR2 SYDVKM. CDR3 coding DNA: TGTGCCAGTCAGAACCGGGAGGACGAGCAGTACTTC. Translating it yields CASQNREDEQYF.

Regarding this clone: At one boundary the junction diverges from the germline segment, which might be a read error. The V call is TRBV7-3, the J call TRBJ2-5, with 8 bases aligning to TRBD1. Germline assignment: CDR1 SGHTA and CDR2 FQGTGA. The CDR3 consists of 13 residues. In DNA, the CDR3 is TGTGCCAACAGCTTAAGGGACAGGGAGACCCAGTACTTC. This sequence encodes CANSLRDRETQYF.

This rearrangement joins TRBV5-1 to TRBJ2-2; the match to TRBD2 covers 13 bases. The CDR3 has 16 residues. Trimming removed 3 bases from V and 5 bases from J; junction bases left unmatched: 4. CDR1 is SGHRS and CDR2 is YFSETQ in the germline V gene. CDR3 DNA: TGCGCCAGCAGCTGGACTAGCGGGAGTGGTACCGGGGAGCTGTTTTTT. Its translation: CASSWTSGSGTGELFF.

The V and J genes are TRBV2 and TRBJ2-1; D is uncertain. The germline gives CDR1 SNHLY, CDR2 FYNNEI. The CDR3 totals 13 residues. Trimming took off 8 bases at V and 0 bases at J, with 8 bases between the two ends. The CDR3 spells CASDWSSYNEQFF. CDR3 nucleotide sequence: TGTGCCAGCGATTGGAGCTCCTACAATGAGCAGTTCTTC.

The V and J genes are TRBV11-2 and TRBJ2-1, with 10 bases aligning to TRBD2. CDR3 length: 16 amino acids. Per germline, CDR1 SGHAT and CDR2 FQNNGV. After removal of 4 bases from V and 3 bases from J, the junction contained 6 bases not matched to a gene. The CDR3 DNA sequence: TGTGCCAGCAGCTCGCCTTCTAGCGGGGGCTACAATGAGCAGTTCTTC. Protein sequence: CASSSPSSGGYNEQFF. The whole variable domain, filled in from reference TRBV11-2 and TRBJ2-1, reads EAGVAQSPRYKIIEKRQSVAFWCNPISGHATLYWYQQILGQGPKLLIQFQNNGVVDDSQLPKDRFSAERLKGVDSTLKIQPAKLEDSAVYLCASSSPSSGGYNEQFFGPGTRLTVL.

The V and J genes are TRBV2 and TRBJ1-5; tentative D call: TRBD1 (5 bases). V was shortened by 6 bases and J by 1 base, with 7 bases between the two germline ends. The CDR3 extends over 13 amino acids. Germline CDR1 is SNHLY and CDR2 is FYNNEI. The CDR3 sequence is CASRRQSNQPQHF. As DNA, the CDR3 is TGTGCCAGCAGGCGACAGAGCAATCAGCCCCAGCATTTT.

CDR3 loop: CASLTGNEQYF. Here the CDR3 DNA reads TGTGCCAGCTTGACAGGGAACGAGCAGTACTTC. V gene TRBV6-5 combines with J gene TRBJ2-7; 7 nucleotides match TRBD1. Trimming took 8 bases from V and 5 from J; bases not matched to a gene: 3. Germline V gene lookup returns CDR1 MNHEY and CDR2 SVGAGI. This CDR3 comprises 11 residues.

J is TRBJ2-2 and V is TRBV15; unclear D gene. Germline V CDR1 and CDR2: LNHNV, YYDKDF (reference sequence). The CDR3 loop spans 15 amino acids. The V gene lost 1 base and the J gene lost 5 bases, with 11 bases spanning the gap. DNA of the CDR3: TGTGCCACCAGCAGAGGAGAGATTTGGACCGGGGAGCTGTTTTTT. Its protein product is CATSRGEIWTGELFF.